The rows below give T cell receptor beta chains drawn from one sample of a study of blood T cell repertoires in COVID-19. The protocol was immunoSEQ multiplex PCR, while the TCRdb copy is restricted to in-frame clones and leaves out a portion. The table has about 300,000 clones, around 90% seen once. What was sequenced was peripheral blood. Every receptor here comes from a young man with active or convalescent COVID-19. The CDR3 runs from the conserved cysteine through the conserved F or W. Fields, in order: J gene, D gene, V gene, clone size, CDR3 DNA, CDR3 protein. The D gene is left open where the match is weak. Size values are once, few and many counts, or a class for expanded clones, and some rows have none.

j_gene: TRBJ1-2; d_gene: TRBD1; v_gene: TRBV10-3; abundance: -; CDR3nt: TGTGCCATCGGCCCCGCCGGACAGGGGGCGGGGGGCTACACCTTC; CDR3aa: CAIGPAGQGAGGYTF
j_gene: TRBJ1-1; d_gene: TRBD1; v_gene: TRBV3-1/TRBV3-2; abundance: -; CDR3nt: TGTGCCAGCAGTTACGGACAGGGGGCATATACTGAAGCTTTCTTT; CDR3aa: CASSYGQGAYTEAFF
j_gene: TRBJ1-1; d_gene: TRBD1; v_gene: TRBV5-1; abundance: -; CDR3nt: TGCGCCAGCAGCGTTGACAGGGGGCACACTGAAGCTTTCTTT; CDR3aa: CASSVDRGHTEAFF
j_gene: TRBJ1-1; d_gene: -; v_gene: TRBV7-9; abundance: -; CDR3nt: TGTGCCAGCACCACCGGAGGCGACATATGGGGCACTGAAGCTTTCTTT; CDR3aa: CASTTGGDIWGTEAFF
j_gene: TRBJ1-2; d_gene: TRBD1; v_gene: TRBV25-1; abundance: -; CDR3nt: TGTGCCAGCAGTGAATCATGGGACAGGGGGCCCCCTAACTATGGCTACACCTTC; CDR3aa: CASSESWDRGPPNYGYTF
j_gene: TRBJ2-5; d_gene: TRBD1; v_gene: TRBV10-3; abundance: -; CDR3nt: TGTGCCATCAGGGGGGACAGCTCACAAGAGACCCAGTACTTC; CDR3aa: CAIRGDSSQETQYF
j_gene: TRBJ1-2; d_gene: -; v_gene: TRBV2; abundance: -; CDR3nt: TGTGCCAGCAGCGAATCACCCCAGGTCGGCTACGGCTACACCTTC; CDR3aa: CASSESPQVGYGYTF
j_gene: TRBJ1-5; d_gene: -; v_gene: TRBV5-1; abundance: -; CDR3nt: TGCGCCAGCAGCTTGGATCTGGGACTCGGTCAGCCCCAGCATTTT; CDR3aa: CASSLDLGLGQPQHF
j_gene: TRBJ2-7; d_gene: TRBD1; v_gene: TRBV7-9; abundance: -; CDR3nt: TGTGCCAGCAGCTCCCGGGACAGAAAATACGAGCAGTACTTC; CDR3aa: CASSSRDRKYEQYF
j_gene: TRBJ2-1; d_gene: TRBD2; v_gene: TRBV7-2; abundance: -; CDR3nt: TGTGCCAGCAGCTTAGTTTACGGGGGGAGAATCTACAATGAGCAGTTCTTC; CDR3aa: CASSLVYGGRIYNEQFF
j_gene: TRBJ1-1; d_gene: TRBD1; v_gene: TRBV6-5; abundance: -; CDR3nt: TGTGCCAGCGGTCAACAGGGGACCACTGAAGCTTTCTTT; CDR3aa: CASGQQGTTEAFF
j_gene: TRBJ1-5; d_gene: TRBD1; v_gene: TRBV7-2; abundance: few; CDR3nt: TGTGCCAGCAGCCCGGGGACAGGGCTTCAGCCCCAGCATTTT; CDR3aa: CASSPGTGLQPQHF
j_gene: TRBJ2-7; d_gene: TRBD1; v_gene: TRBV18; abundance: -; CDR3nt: TGTGCCAGCTCACGGGGACAGATTTACGAGCAGTACTTC; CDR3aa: CASSRGQIYEQYF
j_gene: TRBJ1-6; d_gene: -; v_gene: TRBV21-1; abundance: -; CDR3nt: TGTGCCAGCAGCAAAGGGGGACAGGGTCTCTCAGGGTCACCCCTCCACTTT; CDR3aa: CASSKGGQGLSGSPLHF
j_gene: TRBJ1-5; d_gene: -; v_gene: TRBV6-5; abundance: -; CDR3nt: TGTGCCAGTGGCAGCAATCAGCCCCAGCATTTT; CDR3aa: CASGSNQPQHF
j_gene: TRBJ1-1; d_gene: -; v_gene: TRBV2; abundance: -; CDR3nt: TGTGCCAGCACTCGGACAGAGAACACTGAAGCTTTCTTT; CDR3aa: CASTRTENTEAFF
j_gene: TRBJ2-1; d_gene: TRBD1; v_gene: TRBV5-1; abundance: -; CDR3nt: TGCGCCAGCAGATCGACAGGGGGGGACTACAATGAGCAGTTCTTC; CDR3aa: CASRSTGGDYNEQFF
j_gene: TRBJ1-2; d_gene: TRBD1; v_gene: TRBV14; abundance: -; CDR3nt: TGTGCCAGCAGCCAGACAGGGCGGTCTGGCTACACCTTC; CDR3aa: CASSQTGRSGYTF
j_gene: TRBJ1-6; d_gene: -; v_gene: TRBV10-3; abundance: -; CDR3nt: TGTGCCATCACCCCGGGGGATTCACCCCTCCACTTT; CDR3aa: CAITPGDSPLHF
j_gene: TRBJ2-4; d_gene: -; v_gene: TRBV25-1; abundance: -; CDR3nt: TGTGCCAGCAGTTCCGCAGGAGGGGAGGCGGCCAAAAACATTCAGTACTTC; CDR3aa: CASSSAGGEAAKNIQYF
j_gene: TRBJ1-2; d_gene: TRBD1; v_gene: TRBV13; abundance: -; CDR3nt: TGTGCCAGCAGCTTCACTTCATCCGCAGGGGGGTACTATGGCTACACCTTC; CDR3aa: CASSFTSSAGGYYGYTF
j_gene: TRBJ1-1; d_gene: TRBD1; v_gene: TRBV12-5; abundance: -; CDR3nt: TGTGCTAGTGGTTTGGTACTGTCTTCAGGGGGGCGCGACGGCACTGAAGCTTTCTTT; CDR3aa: CASGLVLSSGGRDGTEAFF
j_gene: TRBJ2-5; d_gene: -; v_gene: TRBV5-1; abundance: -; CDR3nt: TGCGCCAGCGGACTTGGACAGCCCCAAGAGACCCAGTACTTC; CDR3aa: CASGLGQPQETQYF
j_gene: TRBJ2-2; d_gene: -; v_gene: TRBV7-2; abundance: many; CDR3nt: TGTGCCAGCAGCTTAGCGGGGGCCCGGGAGCTGTTTTTT; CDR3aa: CASSLAGARELFF
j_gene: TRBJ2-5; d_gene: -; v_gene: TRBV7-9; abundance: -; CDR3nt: TGTGCCAGCAGCTCACCCCCTGGGGGCTTGAGGGAGACCCAGTACTTC; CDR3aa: CASSSPPGGLRETQYF
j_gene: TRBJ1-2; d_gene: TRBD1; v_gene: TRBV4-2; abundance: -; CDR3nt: TGTGCCAGCAGCCAAGAAGCCCAGGGGGCGCGAGGCTACACCTTC; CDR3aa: CASSQEAQGARGYTF
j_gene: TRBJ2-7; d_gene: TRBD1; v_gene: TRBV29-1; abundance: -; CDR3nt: TGCAGCGTTGGACAGGGCCTGACCTACGAGCAGTACTTC; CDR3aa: CSVGQGLTYEQYF
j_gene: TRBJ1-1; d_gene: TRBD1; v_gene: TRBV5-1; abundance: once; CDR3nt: TGCGCCAGCAGCTTGGACAGGGGGACTGAAGCTTTCTTT; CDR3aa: CASSLDRGTEAFF
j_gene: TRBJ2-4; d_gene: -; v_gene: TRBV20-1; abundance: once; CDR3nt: TGCAGTGCTAGCGGTAGAGACATTCAGTACTTC; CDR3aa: CSASGRDIQYF
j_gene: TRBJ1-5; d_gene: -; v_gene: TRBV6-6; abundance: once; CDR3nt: TGTGCCAGCAGTTACTCGGGCCTTGATCAGCCCCAGCATTTT; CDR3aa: CASSYSGLDQPQHF
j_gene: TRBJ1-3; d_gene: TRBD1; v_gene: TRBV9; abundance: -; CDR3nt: TGTGCCAGCAGCGCAACCGGGACAGCAAGACTTCGTCACTCTGGAAACACCATATATTTT; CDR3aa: CASSATGTARLRHSGNTIYF
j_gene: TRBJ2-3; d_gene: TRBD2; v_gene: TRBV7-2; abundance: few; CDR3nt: TGTGCCAGCAGCTTAGTTGGGGGGGGCACAGATACGCAGTATTTT; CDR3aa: CASSLVGGGTDTQYF
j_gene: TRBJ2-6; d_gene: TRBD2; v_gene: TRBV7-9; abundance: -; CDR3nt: TGTGCCAGCAGCTCTTGGGGACTAGCGGGATCTGGGGCCAACGTCCTGACTTTC; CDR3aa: CASSSWGLAGSGANVLTF
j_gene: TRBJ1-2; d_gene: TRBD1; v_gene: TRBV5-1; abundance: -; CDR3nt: TGCGCCAGCAGCTCAACCGGGACAGGGGAAGGCTACACCTTC; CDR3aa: CASSSTGTGEGYTF
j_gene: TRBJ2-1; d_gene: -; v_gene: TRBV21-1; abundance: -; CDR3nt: TGTGCCAGCAGCAAAGCGCAGGGAGGGGTAGTTTTTTCCTACAATGAGCAGTTCTTC; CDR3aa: CASSKAQGGVVFSYNEQFF
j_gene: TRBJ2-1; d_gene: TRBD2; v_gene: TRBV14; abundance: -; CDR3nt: TGTGCCAGCAGCCAAGCCCATAGCGGGAGACACTACAATGAGCAGTTCTTC; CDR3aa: CASSQAHSGRHYNEQFF
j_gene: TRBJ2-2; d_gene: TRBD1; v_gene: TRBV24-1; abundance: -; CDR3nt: TGTGCCACCAGTGAGGGACAGACGAACACCGGGGAGCTGTTTTTT; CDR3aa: CATSEGQTNTGELFF
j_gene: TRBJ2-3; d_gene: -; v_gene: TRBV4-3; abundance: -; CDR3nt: TGCGCCAGCAGCCAAGTCCCGACAGCAGATACGCAGTATTTT; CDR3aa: CASSQVPTADTQYF
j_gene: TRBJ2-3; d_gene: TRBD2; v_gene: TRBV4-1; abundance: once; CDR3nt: TGCGCCAGCAGCTCAGAGCGTTTCGGGGGGGCGGGCAGATCAGATACGCAGTATTTT; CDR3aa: CASSSERFGGAGRSDTQYF
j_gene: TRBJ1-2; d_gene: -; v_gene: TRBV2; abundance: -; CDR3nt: TGTGCCAGCCTGGACAGCACTGAGAGTGGCTACACCTTC; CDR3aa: CASLDSTESGYTF
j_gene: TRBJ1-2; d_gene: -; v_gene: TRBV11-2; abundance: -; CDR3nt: TGTGCCAGCACCCCTCACGGGACAATTTATGGCTACACCTTC; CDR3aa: CASTPHGTIYGYTF
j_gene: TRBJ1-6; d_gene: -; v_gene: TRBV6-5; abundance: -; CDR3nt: TGTGCCAGCAGATACTTGGGAGATAATTCACCCCTCCACTTT; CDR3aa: CASRYLGDNSPLHF
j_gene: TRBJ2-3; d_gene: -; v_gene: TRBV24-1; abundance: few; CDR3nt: TGTGCCACCGTTTTGAAAGGGGGTGGCACTACAGATACGCAGTATTTT; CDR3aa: CATVLKGGGTTDTQYF
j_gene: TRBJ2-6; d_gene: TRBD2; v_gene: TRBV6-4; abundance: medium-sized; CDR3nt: TGTGCCAGCAGTGAGCGGGGGGGCTCTGGGGCCAACGTCCTGACTTTC; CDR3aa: CASSERGGSGANVLTF
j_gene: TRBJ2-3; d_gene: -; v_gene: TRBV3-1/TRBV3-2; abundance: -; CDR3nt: TGTGCCAGCAGCCAAGAAAAGGGGGATACGCAGTATTTT; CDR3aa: CASSQEKGDTQYF
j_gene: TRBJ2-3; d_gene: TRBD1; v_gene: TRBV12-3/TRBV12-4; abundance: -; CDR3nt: TGTGCCAGTAAAGGACAGGGACCGACGCAGTATTTT; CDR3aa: CASKGQGPTQYF
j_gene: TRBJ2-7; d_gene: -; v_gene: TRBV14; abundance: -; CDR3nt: TGTGCCAGCAGCCACGAAGGGGGTATGATCTCCTACGAGCAGTACTTC; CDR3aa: CASSHEGGMISYEQYF
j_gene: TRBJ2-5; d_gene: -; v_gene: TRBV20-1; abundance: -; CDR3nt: TGCAGTGCTAGTTCCAGGCCAGATCAGACCCAGTACTTC; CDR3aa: CSASSRPDQTQYF
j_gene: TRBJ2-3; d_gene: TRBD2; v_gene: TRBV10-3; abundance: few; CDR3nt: TGTGCCATCAGTGAGTCGAGCGGGGGCCCCGATTTT; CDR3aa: CAISESSGGPDF
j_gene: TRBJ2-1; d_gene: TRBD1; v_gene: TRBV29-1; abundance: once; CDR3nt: TGCAGCGTTGCCCGGGACAGGGGGTCCTACAATGAGCAGTTCTTC; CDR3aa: CSVARDRGSYNEQFF
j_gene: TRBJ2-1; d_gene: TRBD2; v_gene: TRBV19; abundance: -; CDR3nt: TGTGCCAGTACCCCGGTTGCGGGGGTGGTTTACAATGAGCAGTTCTTC; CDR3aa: CASTPVAGVVYNEQFF
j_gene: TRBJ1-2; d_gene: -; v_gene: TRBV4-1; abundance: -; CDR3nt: TGCGCCAGCAGCCAAGTGTTGTTAAGGGATCGGGGTGGCTACACCTTC; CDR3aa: CASSQVLLRDRGGYTF
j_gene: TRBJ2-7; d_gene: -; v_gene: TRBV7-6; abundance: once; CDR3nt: TGTGCCAGCAGTTTTTCTTCGGGGGATTCTTACGAGCAGTACTTC; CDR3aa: CASSFSSGDSYEQYF
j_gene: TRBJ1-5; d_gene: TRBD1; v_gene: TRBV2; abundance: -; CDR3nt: TGTGCCAGCGACAGGGGATTGCAGCCCCAGCATTTT; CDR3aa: CASDRGLQPQHF
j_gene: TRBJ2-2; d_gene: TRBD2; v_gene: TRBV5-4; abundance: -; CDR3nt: TGTGCCAGCAGCCGAGCGGGGTTGAACACCGGGGAGCTGTTTTTT; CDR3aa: CASSRAGLNTGELFF